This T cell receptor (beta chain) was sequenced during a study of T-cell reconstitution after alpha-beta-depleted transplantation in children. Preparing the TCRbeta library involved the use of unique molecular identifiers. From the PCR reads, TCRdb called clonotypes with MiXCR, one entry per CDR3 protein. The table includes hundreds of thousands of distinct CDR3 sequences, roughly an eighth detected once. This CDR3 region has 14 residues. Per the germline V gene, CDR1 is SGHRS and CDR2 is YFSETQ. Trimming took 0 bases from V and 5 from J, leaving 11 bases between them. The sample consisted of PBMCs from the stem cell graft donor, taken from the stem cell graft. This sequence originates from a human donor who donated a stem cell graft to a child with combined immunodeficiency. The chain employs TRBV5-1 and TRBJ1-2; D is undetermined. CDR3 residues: CASSLEVGRYGYTF. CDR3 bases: TGCGCCAGCAGCTTGGAAGTAGGGAGATATGGCTACACCTTC.